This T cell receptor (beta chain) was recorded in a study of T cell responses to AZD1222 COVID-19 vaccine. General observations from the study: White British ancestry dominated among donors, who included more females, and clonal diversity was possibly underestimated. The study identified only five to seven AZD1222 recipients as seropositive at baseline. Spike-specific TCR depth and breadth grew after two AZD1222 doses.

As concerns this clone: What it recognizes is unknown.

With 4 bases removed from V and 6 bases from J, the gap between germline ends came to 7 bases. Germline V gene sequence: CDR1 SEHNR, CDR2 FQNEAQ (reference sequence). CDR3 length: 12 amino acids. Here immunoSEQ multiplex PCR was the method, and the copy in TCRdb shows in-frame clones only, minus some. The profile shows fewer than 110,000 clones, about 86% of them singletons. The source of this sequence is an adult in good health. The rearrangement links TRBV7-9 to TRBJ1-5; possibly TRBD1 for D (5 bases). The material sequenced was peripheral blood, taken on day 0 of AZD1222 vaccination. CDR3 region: CASSYQGQPQHF. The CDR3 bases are TGTGCCAGCAGCTATCAGGGTCAGCCCCAGCATTTT.